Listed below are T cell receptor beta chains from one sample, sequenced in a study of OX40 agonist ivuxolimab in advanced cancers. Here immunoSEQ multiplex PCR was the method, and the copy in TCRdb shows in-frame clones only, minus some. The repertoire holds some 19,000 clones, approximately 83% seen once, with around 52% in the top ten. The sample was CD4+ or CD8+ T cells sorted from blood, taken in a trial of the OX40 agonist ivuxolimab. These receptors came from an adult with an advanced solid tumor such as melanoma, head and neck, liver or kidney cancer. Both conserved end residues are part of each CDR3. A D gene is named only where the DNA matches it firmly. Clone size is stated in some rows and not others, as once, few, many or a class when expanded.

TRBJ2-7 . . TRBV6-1 CASSGRQSYEQYF TGTGCCAGCAGTGGCCGACAGAGCTACGAGCAGTACTTC
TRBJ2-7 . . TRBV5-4 CASSLSSYEQYF TGTGCCAGCAGCTTAAGCTCCTACGAGCAGTACTTC
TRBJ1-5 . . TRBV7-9 CASSLEGQLNQPQHF TGTGCCAGCAGCTTAGAAGGACAGCTCAATCAGCCCCAGCATTTT
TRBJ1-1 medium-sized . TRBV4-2 CASSQESPGAEAFF TGTGCCAGCAGCCAAGAGTCTCCCGGCGCTGAAGCTTTCTTT
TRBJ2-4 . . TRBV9 CASSVGGVAKNIQYF TGTGCCAGCAGCGTAGGTGGAGTAGCCAAAAACATTCAGTACTTC
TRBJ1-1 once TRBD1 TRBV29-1 CSVAFGTGKTEAFF TGCAGCGTTGCCTTCGGGACAGGGAAAACTGAAGCTTTCTTT
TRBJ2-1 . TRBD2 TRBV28 CASSSLAGGLGFRHNEQFF TGTGCCAGCAGCTCTCTAGCGGGGGGGCTCGGGTTCAGGCACAATGAGCAGTTCTTC
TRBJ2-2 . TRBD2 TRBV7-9 CASSSGLAGGELFF TGTGCCAGCAGCTCCGGACTAGCGGGCGGGGAGCTGTTTTTT
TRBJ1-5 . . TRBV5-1 CASSSTGALGQPQHF TGCGCCAGCAGCTCCACCGGGGCCCTGGGTCAGCCCCAGCATTTT
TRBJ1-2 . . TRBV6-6 CASSLVGTNYGYTF TGTGCCAGCAGTTTGGTCGGAACTAACTATGGCTACACCTTC
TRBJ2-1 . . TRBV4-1 CASSPPGSPDWEFF TGCGCCAGCAGCCCCCCCGGGTCGCCCGATTGGGAGTTCTTC
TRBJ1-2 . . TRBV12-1 CASSTPPGPGYGYTF TGTGCCAGCAGCACCCCCCCGGGGCCGGGATATGGCTACACCTTC
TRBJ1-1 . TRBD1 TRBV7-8 CASSRDRMNTEAFF TGTGCCAGCAGCCGGGACAGGATGAACACTGAAGCTTTCTTT
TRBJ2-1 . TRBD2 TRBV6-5 CASSPGGGLYNEQFF TGTGCCAGCAGCCCCGGCGGGGGGCTTTACAATGAGCAGTTCTTC
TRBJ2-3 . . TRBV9 CASSDTESRTDTQYF TGTGCCAGCAGCGATACTGAGAGTCGCACAGATACGCAGTATTTT
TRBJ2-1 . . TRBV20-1 CSARDGPQFF TGCAGTGCTAGAGATGGGCCGCAGTTCTTC
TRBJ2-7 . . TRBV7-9 CASTSRGREQYF TGTGCCAGCACCTCGAGGGGGAGGGAGCAGTACTTC
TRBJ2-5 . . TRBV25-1 CASNGGEETQYF TGTGCCAGCAATGGTGGGGAAGAGACCCAGTACTTC
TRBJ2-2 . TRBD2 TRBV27 CASSPTSGNTGELFF TGTGCCAGCAGTCCCACTAGCGGTAACACCGGGGAGCTGTTTTTT
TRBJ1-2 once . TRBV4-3 CASSQGARDYGYTF TGCGCCAGCAGCCAGGGGGCGCGAGACTATGGCTACACCTTC
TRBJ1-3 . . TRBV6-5 CASSYYAGSGNTIYF TGTGCCAGCAGTTACTATGCGGGCTCTGGAAACACCATATATTTT
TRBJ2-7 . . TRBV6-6 CASSPGGERTYEQYF TGTGCCAGCAGCCCAGGGGGGGAAAGGACCTACGAGCAGTACTTC
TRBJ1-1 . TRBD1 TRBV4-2 CASSPMGTVIGEAFF TGTGCCAGCAGCCCTATGGGGACAGTGATTGGGGAAGCTTTCTTT
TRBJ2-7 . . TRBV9 CASSVGRSSYEQYF TGTGCCAGCAGCGTAGGTCGGAGCTCCTACGAGCAGTACTTC
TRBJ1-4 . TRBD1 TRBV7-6 CASSLATGGEEKLFF TGTGCCAGCAGCTTAGCCACAGGGGGAGAGGAAAAACTGTTTTTT
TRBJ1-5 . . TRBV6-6 CASSSFGGSNQPQHF TGTGCCAGCAGTTCCTTTGGGGGTAGCAATCAGCCCCAGCATTTT
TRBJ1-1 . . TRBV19 CAAGFPDQRNTEAFF TGTGCCGCAGGCTTTCCGGACCAAAGAAACACTGAAGCTTTCTTT
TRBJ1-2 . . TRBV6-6 CASRPGLLYGYTF TGTGCCAGCAGACCGGGACTCCTCTATGGCTACACCTTC
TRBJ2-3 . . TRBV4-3 CASSQIVGDTQYF TGCGCCAGCAGCCAGATCGTTGGGGATACGCAGTATTTT
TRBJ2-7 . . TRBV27 CASSLSAGRTYEQYF TGTGCCAGCAGTTTGAGTGCAGGGAGGACCTACGAGCAGTACTTC
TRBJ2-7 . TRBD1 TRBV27 CASSPGTAYEQYF TGTGCCAGCAGTCCCGGGACAGCCTACGAGCAGTACTTC
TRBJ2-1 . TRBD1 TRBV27 CASSQIQGAHNEQFF TGTGCCAGCAGTCAGATACAGGGGGCCCACAATGAGCAGTTCTTC
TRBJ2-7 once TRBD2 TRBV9 CASSGSAGLSYEQYF TGTGCCAGCAGCGGATCAGCGGGGCTCTCCTACGAGCAGTACTTC
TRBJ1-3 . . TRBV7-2 CASSLEGGNTIYF TGTGCCAGCAGCCTCGAGGGAGGAAACACCATATATTTT
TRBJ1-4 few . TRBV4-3 CASSHQRKLFF TGCGCCAGCAGCCATCAAAGAAAACTGTTTTTT
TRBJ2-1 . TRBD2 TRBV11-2 CASSLYRSGGVYEQFF TGTGCCAGCAGCTTATATCGTAGCGGGGGGGTCTATGAGCAGTTCTTC
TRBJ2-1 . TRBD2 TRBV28 CASSLPASGGAEDEQFF TGTGCCAGCAGTTTACCGGCTAGCGGGGGGGCAGAGGATGAGCAGTTCTTC
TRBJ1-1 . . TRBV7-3 CASSLLGGTTEAFF TGTGCCAGCAGCTTACTTGGGGGGACCACTGAAGCTTTCTTT
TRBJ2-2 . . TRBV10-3 CAIRGLDTGELFF TGTGCCATCAGGGGGCTGGACACCGGGGAGCTGTTTTTT
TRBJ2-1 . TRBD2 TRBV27 CATSFGSGGTKQFF TGTGCCACCTCCTTTGGGAGCGGGGGGACTAAGCAGTTCTTC
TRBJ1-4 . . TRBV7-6 CASSLTQAWEKLFF TGTGCCAGCAGCTTAACCCAGGCTTGGGAAAAACTGTTTTTT
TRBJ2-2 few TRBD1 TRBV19 CASTAGTGTTGELFF TGTGCCAGTACCGCCGGGACAGGTACCACCGGGGAGCTGTTTTTT